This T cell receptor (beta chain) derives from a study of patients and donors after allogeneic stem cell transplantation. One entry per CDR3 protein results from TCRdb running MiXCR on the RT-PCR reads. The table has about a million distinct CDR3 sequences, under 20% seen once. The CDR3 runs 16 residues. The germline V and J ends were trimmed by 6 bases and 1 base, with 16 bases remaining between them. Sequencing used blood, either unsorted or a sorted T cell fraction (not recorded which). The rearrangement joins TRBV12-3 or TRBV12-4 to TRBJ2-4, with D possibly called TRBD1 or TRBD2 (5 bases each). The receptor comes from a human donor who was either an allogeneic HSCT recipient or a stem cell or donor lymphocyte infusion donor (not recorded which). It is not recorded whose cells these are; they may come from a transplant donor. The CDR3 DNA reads TGTGCCAGCAGCCCCACGGGACCCGGGGCCAAAAACATTCAGTACTTC. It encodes CASSPTGPGAKNIQYF.